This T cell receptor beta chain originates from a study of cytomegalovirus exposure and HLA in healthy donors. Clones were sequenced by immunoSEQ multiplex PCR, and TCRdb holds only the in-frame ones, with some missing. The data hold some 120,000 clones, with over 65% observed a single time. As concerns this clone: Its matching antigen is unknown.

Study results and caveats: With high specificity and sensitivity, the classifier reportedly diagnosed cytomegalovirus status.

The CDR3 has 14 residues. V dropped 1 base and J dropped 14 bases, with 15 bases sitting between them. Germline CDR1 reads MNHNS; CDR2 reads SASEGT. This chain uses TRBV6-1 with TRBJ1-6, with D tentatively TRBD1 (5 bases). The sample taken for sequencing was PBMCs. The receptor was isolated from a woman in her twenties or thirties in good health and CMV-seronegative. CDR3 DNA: TGTGCCAGCAGTGAAGGGGACTCCCGCCAAACCCTCCACTTT. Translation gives CASSEGDSRQTLHF.